The rows below give T cell receptor beta chains drawn from one sample of a study of T cells in Graves' hyperthyroidism and ophthalmopathy. TCRdb used MiXCR to reprocess the multiplex PCR reads, holding one entry per CDR3 protein. The sample lists hundreds of thousands of distinct CDR3 sequences, over 12% seen once, with around 4.1% in the top ten. Specimen: blood. The receptors derive from a woman in her thirties or forties with Graves' ophthalmopathy. Both conserved end residues are part of each CDR3. The D gene is left open where the match is weak. Rows may omit the clone size; those that give it use once, few, many or a size class.

TRBJ2-7 TRBD2 TRBV7-6 many TGTGCCAGCAGCTCCGGGACTAGCGGGACCGAGCAGTACTTC CASSSGTSGTEQYF
TRBJ2-3 - TRBV7-8 many TGTGCCAATAGTAAGGGGACTCGATTTAGTGGTACGCAGTATTTT CANSKGTRFSGTQYF
TRBJ2-7 - TRBV12-3/TRBV12-4 many TGTGCCAGCAGTTTAGGACCCCTAACCCACGAGCAGTACTTC CASSLGPLTHEQYF
TRBJ2-7 - TRBV14 many TGTGCCAGCAGCCAAAGCGTTAGACGTACCTACGAGCAGTACTTC CASSQSVRRTYEQYF
TRBJ1-6 - TRBV2 - TGTGCCAGCAGTGAAGGATCACCCCTCCACTTT CASSEGSPLHF
TRBJ1-1 TRBD1 TRBV6-5 - TGTGCCAGCAGTTACGACAGGGGCAGGGTAGGCACTGAAGCTTTCTTT CASSYDRGRVGTEAFF
TRBJ1-6 - TRBV27 - TGTGCCAGCAGTGGGCAGGGAGGCGGTTCACCCCTCCACTTT CASSGQGGGSPLHF
TRBJ2-7 - TRBV4-1 - TGCGCCAGCAGCCAAGTGGGGGACGGCTTCTACGAGCAGTACTTC CASSQVGDGFYEQYF
TRBJ2-5 TRBD2 TRBV15 - TGTGCCACCAGCAGAGCGACTAGCGGGGAGACCCAGTACTTC CATSRATSGETQYF
TRBJ2-5 TRBD1 TRBV19 many TGTGCCAGTAGTATCACTCCGGGACAGACAGGGACCCAGTACTTC CASSITPGQTGTQYF
TRBJ2-5 TRBD2 TRBV20-1 many TGCAGTGCTAGACATCTAGCGGGAACCCAAGAGACCCAGTACTTC CSARHLAGTQETQYF
TRBJ2-7 TRBD1 TRBV2 many TGTGCCAGCAGCGCCCGGGACAGGGGGCGCGAGCAGTACTTC CASSARDRGREQYF
TRBJ1-5 - TRBV9 few TGTGCCAGCAGCGCAACAGGGAACAATCAGCCCCAGCATTTT CASSATGNNQPQHF
TRBJ1-2 TRBD1 TRBV27 - TGTGCCAGCAGTCAACAGGGGGCCGCGCGCTATGGCTACACCTTC CASSQQGAARYGYTF
TRBJ1-1 - TRBV30 many TGTGCCTGTGCGGACCGAACTGAAGCTTTCTTT CACADRTEAFF
TRBJ2-2 TRBD1 TRBV20-1 many TGCAGTGCTACTTCAGGGGGCTCCGGGACCGGGGAGCTGTTTTTT CSATSGGSGTGELFF
TRBJ2-5 - TRBV6-2/TRBV6-3 few TGTGCCAGCATGGGAATCGGCTTGGAGACCCAGTACTTC CASMGIGLETQYF
TRBJ2-5 - TRBV4-3 many TGCGCCAGCAGCCATTTTAGGAACCAAGAGACCCAGTACTTC CASSHFRNQETQYF
TRBJ1-5 - TRBV30 few TGTGCCTGGAGTAGTTTTGGCAATCAGCCCCAGCATTTT CAWSSFGNQPQHF
TRBJ2-7 - TRBV20-1 - TGCAGTGCTATAAGTCCGGGACACGATTACGAGCAGTACTTC CSAISPGHDYEQYF
TRBJ2-5 - TRBV7-3 many TGTGCCAGCAGCTTAAGGCGGGGCCCGCCCCTAGAGACCCAGTACTTC CASSLRRGPPLETQYF
TRBJ2-5 - TRBV7-2 many TGTGCCAGCAGCCGGTTACGGGGCATACAAGAGACCCAGTACTTC CASSRLRGIQETQYF
TRBJ2-1 TRBD2 TRBV12-3/TRBV12-4 - TGTGCCAGCAGACGATCGACTAGCGGGACTCATCTCCCGTTCTTC CASRRSTSGTHLPFF
TRBJ1-2 - TRBV5-1 many TGCGCCAGCAGCCCGGAATCGGACAACTATGGCTACACCTTC CASSPESDNYGYTF
TRBJ1-5 - TRBV2 - TGTGCCAGCAGTCTATCGACACTTACCGGCAATCAGCCCCAGCATTTT CASSLSTLTGNQPQHF
TRBJ2-5 - TRBV2 many TGTGCCAGCAGTGAAAGTGAGACCCAGTACTTC CASSESETQYF
TRBJ2-2 - TRBV24-1 many TGTGCCACCAGTGCCGGTTTCAGGGTCACCGGGGAGCTGTTTTTT CATSAGFRVTGELFF
TRBJ1-2 - TRBV20-1 many TGCAGTGCTAGAGGAGCAGGGCAGTCTAACTATGGCTACACCTTC CSARGAGQSNYGYTF
TRBJ2-7 - TRBV11-2 - TGTGCCAGCACCTATACCCAGGGACCCCTCATCTACGAGCAGTACTTC CASTYTQGPLIYEQYF
TRBJ2-7 - TRBV9 - TGTGCCAGCAGCGTAGGGTCCGGGACTTCCTACGAGCAGTACTTC CASSVGSGTSYEQYF
TRBJ2-7 TRBD2 TRBV7-8 many TGTGCCAGCAGCTTCTCACGTCCCGGGACTAGCGGGAGGGCCCCAACCTACGAGCAGTACTTC CASSFSRPGTSGRAPTYEQYF
TRBJ2-7 - TRBV28 - TGTGCCAGCAGCGACAGCCTACTTTCCTACGAGCAGTACTTC CASSDSLLSYEQYF
TRBJ2-5 TRBD2 TRBV7-2 - TGTGCCAGCAGCTTAGTGCCTAGCGGGGGAGTCCAAGAGACCCAGTACTTC CASSLVPSGGVQETQYF
TRBJ1-1 - TRBV4-3 - TGCGCCAGCAGCCAAGAGAGGGCCGCTAAAGCTTTCTTT CASSQERAAKAFF
TRBJ2-7 TRBD2 TRBV11-1 many TGTGCCAGCAGCCAACTAGCGGGAGGACTGTACGAGCAGTACTTC CASSQLAGGLYEQYF
TRBJ2-7 TRBD1 TRBV20-1 few TGCAGTGCCCGTCCGAGGCAGGGGGTTACATACGAGCAGTACTTC CSARPRQGVTYEQYF
TRBJ2-7 - TRBV6-1 - TGTGCCAGCAGTGTGGTGGGTCAGACCTACGAGCAGTACTTC CASSVVGQTYEQYF
TRBJ1-1 - TRBV6-1 many TGTGCCAGCTGTGATCGGGCAGCCAACACTGAAGCTTTCTTT CASCDRAANTEAFF
TRBJ2-5 - TRBV7-6 few TGTGCCAGCAGCTATAGTGGACAGACCCAGTACTTC CASSYSGQTQYF
TRBJ2-2 - TRBV28 many TGTGCCAGCAGTGTGGGACAACCGGGCGGGGAGCTGTTTTTT CASSVGQPGGELFF
TRBJ2-7 - TRBV6-2/TRBV6-3 many TGTGCCAGCAGGACCGGGACTTCCGAGCAGTACTTC CASRTGTSEQYF
TRBJ2-5 - TRBV24-1 many TGTGCCACCAGTGACCCCGGACCTAGAGGGACCCAGTACTTC CATSDPGPRGTQYF
TRBJ1-2 - TRBV12-3/TRBV12-4 - TGTGCCAGCAGTTTAGGGACAGCCCTACGGGGCTACACCTTC CASSLGTALRGYTF
TRBJ1-1 TRBD1 TRBV12-3/TRBV12-4 many TGTGCCAGCACCCCAGGGGGCTACACTGAAGCTTTCTTT CASTPGGYTEAFF
TRBJ2-5 TRBD2 TRBV7-9 many TGTGCCAGCAGCTTAGGGACTAGCGGGGCGGAGACCCAGTACTTC CASSLGTSGAETQYF
TRBJ2-2 TRBD2 TRBV19 many TGTGCCAGTAGTCTAGCGGGAGTTTCGAACACCGGGGAGCTGTTTTTT CASSLAGVSNTGELFF
TRBJ2-6 - TRBV20-1 many TGCAGTGCTAGAGACAACTACGGGATAAGCTCTGGGGCCAACGTCCTGACTTTC CSARDNYGISSGANVLTF
TRBJ2-5 TRBD1 TRBV28 many TGTGCCAGCAGTTCGAGACAGGGTGGAGAGACCCAGTACTTC CASSSRQGGETQYF
TRBJ2-5 TRBD2 TRBV28 many TGTGCCAGCAGAGCGACTGGACTAGCGGAAGAGACCCAGTACTTC CASRATGLAEETQYF